Listed here is a single T cell receptor (beta chain). Per the study methods: Amplification from reference gene primers served as the basis for estimated nucleated cell counts. Libraries were prepared by immunoSEQ multiplex PCR; TCRdb keeps only in-frame clonotypes and omits some of them. The DNA was the basis for D and trimming; V, J and clone size are from that table. This repertoire shows about 150,000 clones, 75% to 85% found once; its top ten account for 13%. These data are taken from a study of blood T cell repertoires in COVID-19. This CDR3 is 12 amino acids long. The V end was cut by 6 bases, the J end by 8 bases, with 11 bases between. Per the germline V gene, CDR1 is MNHNY and CDR2 is SVGAGI (reference sequence).

The chain recombines TRBV6-6 with TRBJ2-1; tentative D call: TRBD2 (5 bases). This TCR was recovered from a man aged 60 to 75 with active or convalescent COVID-19. The sample consisted of peripheral blood. The CDR3 reads CASRGGWDEQFF. The CDR3 DNA reads TGTGCCAGCAGAGGCGGGTGGGATGAGCAGTTCTTC.